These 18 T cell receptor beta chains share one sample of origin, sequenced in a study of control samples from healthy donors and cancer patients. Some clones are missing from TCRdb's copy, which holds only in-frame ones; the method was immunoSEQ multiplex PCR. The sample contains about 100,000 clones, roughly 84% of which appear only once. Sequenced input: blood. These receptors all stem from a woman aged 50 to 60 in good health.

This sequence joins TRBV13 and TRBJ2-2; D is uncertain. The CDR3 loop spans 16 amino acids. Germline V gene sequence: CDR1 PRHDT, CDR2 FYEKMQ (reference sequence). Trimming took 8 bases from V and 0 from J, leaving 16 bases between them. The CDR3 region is CASGEGWRSNTGELFF. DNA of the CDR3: TGTGCCAGCGGCGAAGGATGGCGGTCGAACACCGGGGAGCTGTTTTTT.

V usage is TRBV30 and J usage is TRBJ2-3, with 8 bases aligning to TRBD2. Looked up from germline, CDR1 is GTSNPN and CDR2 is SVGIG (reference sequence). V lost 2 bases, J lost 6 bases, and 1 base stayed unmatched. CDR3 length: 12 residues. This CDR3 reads CAWSREGDTQYF. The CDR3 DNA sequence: TGTGCCTGGAGTCGGGAGGGGGATACGCAGTATTTT.

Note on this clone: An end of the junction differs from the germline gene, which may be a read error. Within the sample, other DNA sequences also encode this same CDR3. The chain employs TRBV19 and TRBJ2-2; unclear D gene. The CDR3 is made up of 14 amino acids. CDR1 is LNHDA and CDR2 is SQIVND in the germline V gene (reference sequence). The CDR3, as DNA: TGTGCTAGTAGTATCGGAGTGGACACCGGGGAGCTGTTTTTT. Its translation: CASSIGVDTGELFF.

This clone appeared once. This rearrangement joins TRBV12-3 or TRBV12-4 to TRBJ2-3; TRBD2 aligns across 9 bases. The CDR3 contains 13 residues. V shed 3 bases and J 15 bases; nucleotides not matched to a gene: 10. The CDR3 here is CASSLKTSGARYF. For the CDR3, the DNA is TGTGCCAGCAGTTTGAAGACTAGCGGAGCACGATATTTT.

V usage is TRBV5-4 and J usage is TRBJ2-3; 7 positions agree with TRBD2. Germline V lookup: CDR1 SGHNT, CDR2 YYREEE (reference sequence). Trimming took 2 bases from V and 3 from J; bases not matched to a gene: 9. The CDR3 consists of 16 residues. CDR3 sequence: CASSFGASGKTDTQYF. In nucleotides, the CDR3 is TGTGCCAGCAGCTTCGGGGCCAGCGGGAAAACAGATACGCAGTATTTT.

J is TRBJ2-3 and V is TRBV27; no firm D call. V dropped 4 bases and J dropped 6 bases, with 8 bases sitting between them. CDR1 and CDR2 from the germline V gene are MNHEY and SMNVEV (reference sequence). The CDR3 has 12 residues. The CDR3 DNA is TGTGCCAGCAGTTCTCCCTGGGATACGCAGTATTTT. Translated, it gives CASSSPWDTQYF.

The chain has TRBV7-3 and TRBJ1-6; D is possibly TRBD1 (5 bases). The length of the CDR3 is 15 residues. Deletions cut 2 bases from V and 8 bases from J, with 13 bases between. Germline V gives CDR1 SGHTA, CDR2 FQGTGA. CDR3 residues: CASSLLGAVDSPLHF. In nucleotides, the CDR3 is TGTGCCAGCAGCTTATTAGGGGCAGTTGATTCACCCCTCCACTTT.

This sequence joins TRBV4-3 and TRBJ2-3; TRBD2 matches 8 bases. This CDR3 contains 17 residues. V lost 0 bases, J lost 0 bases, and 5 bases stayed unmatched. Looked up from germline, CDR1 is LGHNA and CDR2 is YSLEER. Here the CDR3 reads CASSQETSGYSTDTQYF. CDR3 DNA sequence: TGCGCCAGCAGCCAAGAAACTAGCGGATACAGCACAGATACGCAGTATTTT.

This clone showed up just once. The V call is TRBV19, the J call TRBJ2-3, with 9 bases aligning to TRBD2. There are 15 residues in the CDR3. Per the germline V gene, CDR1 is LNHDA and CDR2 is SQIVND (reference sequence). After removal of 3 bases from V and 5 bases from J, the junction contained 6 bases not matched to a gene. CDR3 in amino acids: CASSIPGLALDTQYF. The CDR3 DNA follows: TGTGCCAGTAGTATCCCCGGACTAGCGTTAGATACGCAGTATTTT.

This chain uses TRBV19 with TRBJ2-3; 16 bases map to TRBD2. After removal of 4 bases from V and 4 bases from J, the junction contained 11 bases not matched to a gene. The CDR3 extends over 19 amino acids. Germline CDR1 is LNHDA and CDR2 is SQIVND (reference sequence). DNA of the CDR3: TGTGCCAGTAGTACCCTCGGGACTAGCGGGGGGGCCTCAGCAGATACGCAGTATTTT. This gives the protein CASSTLGTSGGASADTQYF.

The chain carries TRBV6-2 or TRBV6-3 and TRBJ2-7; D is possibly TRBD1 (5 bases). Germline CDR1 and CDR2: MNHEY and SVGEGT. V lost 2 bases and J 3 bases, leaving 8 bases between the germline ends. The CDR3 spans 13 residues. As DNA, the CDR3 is TGTGCCAGCAGTTACAGGCAGGGCTACGAGCAGTACGTC. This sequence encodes CASSYRQGYEQYV.

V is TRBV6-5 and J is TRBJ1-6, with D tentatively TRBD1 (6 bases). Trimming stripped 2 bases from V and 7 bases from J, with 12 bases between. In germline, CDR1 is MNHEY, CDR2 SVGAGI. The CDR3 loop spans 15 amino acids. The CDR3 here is CASSYQDSLNSPLHF. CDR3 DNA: TGTGCCAGCAGTTACCAGGACAGCCTGAATTCACCCCTCCACTTT.

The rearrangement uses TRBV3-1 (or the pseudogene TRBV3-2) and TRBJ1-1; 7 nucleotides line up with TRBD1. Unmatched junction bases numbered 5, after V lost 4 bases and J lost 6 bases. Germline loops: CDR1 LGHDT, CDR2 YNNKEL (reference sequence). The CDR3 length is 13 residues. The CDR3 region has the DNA TGTGCCAGCAGCCGACAGGGTAGCGCTGAAGCTTTCTTT. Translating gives CASSRQGSAEAFF.

The CDR3 sequence: CASSLSGSGADTQYF. The CDR3 nucleotides are TGTGCCAGCAGCTTAAGCGGGAGCGGGGCAGATACGCAGTATTTT. The chain is built from TRBV7-3 and TRBJ2-3, with 7 bases lining up with TRBD2. V trimming: 1 base; J trimming: 4 bases; junction bases outside the gene matches: 5. Germline V gene data show CDR1 as SGHTA and CDR2 as FQGTGA. The CDR3 extends over 15 amino acids.

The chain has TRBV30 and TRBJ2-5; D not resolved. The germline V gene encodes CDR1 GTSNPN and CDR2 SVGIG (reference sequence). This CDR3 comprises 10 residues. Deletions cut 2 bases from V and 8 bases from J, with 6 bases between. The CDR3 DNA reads TGTGCCTGGAGTCTCGGAACCCAGTACTTC. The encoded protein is CAWSLGTQYF.

This CDR3 is CASSSQGPINRGYGYTF. CDR3 bases: TGTGCCAGCAGCTCCCAGGGGCCAATAAACAGGGGCTATGGCTACACCTTC. The chain has TRBV7-2 and TRBJ1-2; 7 nucleotides match TRBD1. With V trimmed by 4 bases and J by 4 bases, 15 bases remained unmatched. Germline loops: CDR1 SGHTA, CDR2 FQGNSA. This CDR3 is 17 amino acids long. The full variable domain, completed using reference TRBV7-2 and TRBJ1-2, is GAGVSQSPSNKVTEKGKDVELRCDPISGHTALYWYRQSLGQGLEFLIYFQGNSAPDKSGLPSDRFSAERTGGSVSTLTIQRTQQEDSAVYLCASSSQGPINRGYGYTFGSGTRLTVV.

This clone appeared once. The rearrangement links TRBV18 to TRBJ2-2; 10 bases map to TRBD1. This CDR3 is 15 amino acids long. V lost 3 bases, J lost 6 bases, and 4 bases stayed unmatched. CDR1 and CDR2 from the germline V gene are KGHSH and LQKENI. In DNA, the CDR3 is TGTGCCAGCTCACCCAGACAGGGGGCATCCGGGGAGCTGTTTTTT. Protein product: CASSPRQGASGELFF.

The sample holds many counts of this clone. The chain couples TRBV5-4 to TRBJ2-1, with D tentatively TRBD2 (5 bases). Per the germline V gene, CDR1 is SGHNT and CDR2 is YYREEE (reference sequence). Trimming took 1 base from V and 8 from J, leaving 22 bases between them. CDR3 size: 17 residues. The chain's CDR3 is CASSLRDLGFIFDEQFF. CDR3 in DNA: TGTGCCAGCAGCTTGCGGGATTTGGGATTCATCTTCGATGAGCAGTTCTTC.